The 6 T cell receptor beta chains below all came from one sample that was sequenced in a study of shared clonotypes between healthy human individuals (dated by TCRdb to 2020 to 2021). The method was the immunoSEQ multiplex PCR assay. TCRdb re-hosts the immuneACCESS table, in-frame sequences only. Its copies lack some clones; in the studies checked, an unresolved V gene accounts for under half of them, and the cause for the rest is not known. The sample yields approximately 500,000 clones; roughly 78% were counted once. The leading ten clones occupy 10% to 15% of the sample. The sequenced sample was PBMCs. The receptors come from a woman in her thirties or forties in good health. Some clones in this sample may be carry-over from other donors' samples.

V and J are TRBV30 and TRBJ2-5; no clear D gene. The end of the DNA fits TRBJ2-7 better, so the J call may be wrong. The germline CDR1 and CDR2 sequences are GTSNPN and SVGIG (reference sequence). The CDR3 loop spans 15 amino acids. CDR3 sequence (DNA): TGTGCCTGGAGACAGTGGGCAGGTATTGCCTACGAGCAGTACTTC. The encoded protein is CAWRQWAGIAYEQYF.

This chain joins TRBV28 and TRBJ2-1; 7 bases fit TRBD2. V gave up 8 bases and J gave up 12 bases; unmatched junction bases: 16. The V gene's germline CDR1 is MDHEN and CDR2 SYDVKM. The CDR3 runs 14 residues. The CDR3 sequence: CASLFSAGSLGQFF. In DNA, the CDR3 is TGTGCCAGCCTGTTTTCAGCGGGATCGCTGGGGCAGTTCTTC.

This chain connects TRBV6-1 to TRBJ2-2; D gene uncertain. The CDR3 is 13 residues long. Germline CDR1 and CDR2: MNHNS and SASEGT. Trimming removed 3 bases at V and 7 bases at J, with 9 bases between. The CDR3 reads CASSDAGHGELFF. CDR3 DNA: TGTGCCAGCAGTGACGCAGGCCACGGGGAGCTGTTTTTT.

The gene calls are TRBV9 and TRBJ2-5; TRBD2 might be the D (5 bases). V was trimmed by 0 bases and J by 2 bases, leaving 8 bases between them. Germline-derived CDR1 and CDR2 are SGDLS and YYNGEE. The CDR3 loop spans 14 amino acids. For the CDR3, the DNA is TGTGCCAGCAGCGTAGGAGGGCAGCAAGAGACCCAGTACTTC. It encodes CASSVGGQQETQYF.

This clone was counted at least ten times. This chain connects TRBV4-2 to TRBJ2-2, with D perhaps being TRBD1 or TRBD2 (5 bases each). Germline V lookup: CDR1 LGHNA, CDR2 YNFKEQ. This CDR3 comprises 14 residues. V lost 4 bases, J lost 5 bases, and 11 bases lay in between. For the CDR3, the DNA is TGTGCCAGCAGCCGGGGACCCCAAACCGGGGAGCTGTTTTTT. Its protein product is CASSRGPQTGELFF.

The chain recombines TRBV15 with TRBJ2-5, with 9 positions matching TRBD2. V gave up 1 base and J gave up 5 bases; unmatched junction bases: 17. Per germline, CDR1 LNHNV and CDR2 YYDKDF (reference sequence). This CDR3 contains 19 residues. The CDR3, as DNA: TGTGCCACCAGCAGAGCGGGGAAGGGAGCGGGAGGCGGTGAGGAGACCCAGTACTTC. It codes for CATSRAGKGAGGGEETQYF.